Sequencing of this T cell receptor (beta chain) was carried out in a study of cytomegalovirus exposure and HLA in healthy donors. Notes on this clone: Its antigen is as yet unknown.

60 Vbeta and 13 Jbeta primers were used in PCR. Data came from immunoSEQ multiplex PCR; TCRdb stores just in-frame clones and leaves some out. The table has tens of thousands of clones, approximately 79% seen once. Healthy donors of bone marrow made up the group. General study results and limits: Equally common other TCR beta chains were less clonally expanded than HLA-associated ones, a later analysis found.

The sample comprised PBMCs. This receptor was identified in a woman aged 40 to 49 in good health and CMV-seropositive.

The CDR3 loop reads CSVEVGGRVNTEAFF. In DNA, the CDR3 is TGCAGCGTTGAAGTCGGGGGGCGGGTGAACACTGAAGCTTTCTTT. The chain is built from TRBV29-1 and TRBJ1-1, with a weak D call TRBD1 (6 bases). Trimming removed 1 base from V and 0 bases from J, with 12 bases in between. The germline V gene encodes CDR1 SQVTM and CDR2 ANQGSEA. CDR3 length equals 15 residues.